A selection of T cell receptor beta chains follows, all from one sample in a study of T-cell reconstitution after alpha-beta-depleted transplantation in children. TCRdb analysed the PCR reads with MiXCR anew, one entry per CDR3 protein. The data contain around 25,000 distinct CDR3 sequences, 15% to 20% of them singletons. The specimen was PBMCs, mostly from graft donor cells, collected 60 days after TCRalphabeta/CD19-depleted stem cell transplant. Receptors originate from a male patient aged 2-15 years who had a stem cell transplant for acute lymphoblastic leukemia, so the T cells may come from the graft donor. CDR3s include the opening cysteine and the closing phenylalanine or tryptophan. The D gene is left open where the match is weak. Clone size is shown for a subset of rows, as once, few, many or a class of expanded clone.

TRBJ1-2,TRBV10-3,TRBD1,14,.,TGTGCCATCAGTGACGGGGACAGAAACTATGGCTACACCTTC,CAISDGDRNYGYTF
TRBJ1-5,TRBV28,TRBD1,15,.,TGTGCCAGCAGCGACCAGGGGGTGAGCAATCAGCCCCAGCATTTT,CASSDQGVSNQPQHF
TRBJ2-7,TRBV3-1,TRBD1,15,.,TGTGCCAGCAACTCTGACAGGGAAGGATCCTACGAGCAGTACTTC,CASNSDREGSYEQYF
TRBJ2-7,TRBV29-1,.,15,.,TGCAGCGTTGAAGACACATTTTCCTACGGGCGACGGCAGTACTTC,CSVEDTFSYGRRQYF
TRBJ2-3,TRBV20-1,TRBD1,14,.,TGCAGTGCCCTCCCCGCGACAGGGCGGGATACGCAGTATTTT,CSALPATGRDTQYF
TRBJ2-5,TRBV28,TRBD1,16,many,TGTGCCAGCAGTTTACCTCCAGGGGGCGCATTGGAGACCCAGTACTTC,CASSLPPGGALETQYF
TRBJ2-3,TRBV5-6,TRBD2,16,many,TGTGCCAGCAGCTCGGTCTCGGCTAGCGGGGGTCGGACGCAGTATTTT,CASSSVSASGGRTQYF
TRBJ2-4,TRBV18,.,14,few,TGTGCCAGCTCGCCGGGACACAGCAAAAACATTCAGTACTTC,CASSPGHSKNIQYF
TRBJ2-2,TRBV7-2,.,13,.,TGTGCCAGCAGGGGACCGAACTCCGGGGAGCTGTTTTTT,CASRGPNSGELFF
TRBJ2-1,TRBV12-3/TRBV12-4,.,16,.,TGTGCCAGCAGACCCTTTGGAGGGGGCATGAGGAATGAGCAGTTCTTC,CASRPFGGGMRNEQFF
TRBJ2-3,TRBV4-3,.,16,many,TGCGCCAGCAGCCAAGAAACAGCTCAACACACAGATACGCAGTATTTT,CASSQETAQHTDTQYF
TRBJ1-3,TRBV7-2,.,17,.,TGTGCCAGCAGCTTAGCTAAGGGCGAAATCTCTGGAAACACCATATATTTT,CASSLAKGEISGNTIYF
TRBJ2-7,TRBV12-3/TRBV12-4,.,13,few,TGTGCCAGCAGTTTCCAATGGACTTACGAGCAGTACTTC,CASSFQWTYEQYF
TRBJ2-2,TRBV7-9,.,15,many,TGTGCCAGCAGCTTATCCGGGAGTACTCCCGGGGAGCTGTTTTTT,CASSLSGSTPGELFF
TRBJ2-3,TRBV5-1,.,14,many,TGCGCCAGCAGAGGGGGGAGCAGCACAGATACGCAGTATTTT,CASRGGSSTDTQYF
TRBJ1-5,TRBV20-1,.,12,many,TGCAGTGCTAGGCAAGGGACTTTGCCCCAGCATTTT,CSARQGTLPQHF
TRBJ2-2,TRBV7-2,.,14,few,TGTGCCAGCAGTCTAGGAGGGTTTACCGGGGAGCTGTTTTTT,CASSLGGFTGELFF
TRBJ2-2,TRBV5-1,TRBD2,15,many,TGCGCCAGCAGCTTGACTAGCGGGAAAACCGGGGAGCTGTTTTTT,CASSLTSGKTGELFF
TRBJ2-3,TRBV6-2/TRBV6-3,.,11,many,TGTGCCAGCGGCTTCACAGATACGCAGTATTTT,CASGFTDTQYF
TRBJ2-7,TRBV20-1,.,15,many,TGCAGTGCTAGAGGAGTGGGGACCCCGAAACGCGAGCAGTACTTC,CSARGVGTPKREQYF
TRBJ2-3,TRBV20-1,.,12,few,TGCAGTGCTAGCAATCTAGGGGATACGCAGTATTTT,CSASNLGDTQYF
TRBJ1-3,TRBV2,TRBD1,16,few,TGTGCCAGCATCCCCGACAGGGCCCTCTCTGGAAACACCATATATTTT,CASIPDRALSGNTIYF
TRBJ1-1,TRBV28,.,8,few,TGTGCCAGCGGGTGGCTCTTCTTT,CASGWLFF
TRBJ2-1,TRBV7-9,.,12,many,TGTGCCAGCAGGGATCGATACAATGAGCAGTTCTTC,CASRDRYNEQFF
TRBJ2-7,TRBV5-4,TRBD1,15,.,TGTGCCAGCAGCACACCGACAGGGGTCTCTTACGAGCAGTACTTC,CASSTPTGVSYEQYF
TRBJ1-2,TRBV5-1,.,14,.,TGCGCCAGCAGCTTCGCGGCAGCAGACTATGGCTACACCTTC,CASSFAAADYGYTF
TRBJ1-4,TRBV15,.,14,many,TGTGCCACCAGCGAACAGGGTTTTGATGAAAAACTGTTTTTT,CATSEQGFDEKLFF
TRBJ2-3,TRBV28,.,12,.,TGTGCCAGCAGTTGGAGCACAGATACGCAGTATTTT,CASSWSTDTQYF
TRBJ1-5,TRBV7-8,.,15,many,TGTGCCAGCAGCTTAGATGGGACATACTATCAGCCCCAGCATTTT,CASSLDGTYYQPQHF
TRBJ2-5,TRBV7-6,TRBD2,18,.,TGTGCCAGCAGCTTAGTGCTCGGGACTAGCGGGGCCCAAGAGACCCAGTACTTC,CASSLVLGTSGAQETQYF
TRBJ1-6,TRBV6-1,TRBD1,14,few,TGTGCCAGCAGAGACAGGGGGCGAGAGTCACCCCTCCACTTT,CASRDRGRESPLHF
TRBJ2-1,TRBV6-5,TRBD2,16,many,TGTGCCAGCAGTTACGCCGGGGGGATCTCCTACAATGAGCAGTTCTTC,CASSYAGGISYNEQFF
TRBJ2-5,TRBV21-1,.,17,few,TGTGCCAGCAGCAAAGTTAGAGGAGGGACGGTTGAAGAGACCCAGTACTTC,CASSKVRGGTVEETQYF
TRBJ2-1,TRBV20-1,TRBD2,16,.,TGCAGTGCTAGACCAAGTAGCGGGAGCTCCTACAATGAGCAGTTCTTC,CSARPSSGSSYNEQFF
TRBJ2-1,TRBV11-2,.,13,.,TGTGCCAGCAGCTTAGACCTCAACAATGAGCAGTTCTTC,CASSLDLNNEQFF
TRBJ2-1,TRBV6-2/TRBV6-3,.,14,many,TGTGCCAGCAGTTACGCGGGGGCGTACAATGAGCAGTTCTTC,CASSYAGAYNEQFF
TRBJ1-1,TRBV9,TRBD1,16,.,TGTGCCAGCAGCGAGGGGACCGGGACAGGGGGCACTGAAGCTTTCTTT,CASSEGTGTGGTEAFF
TRBJ2-5,TRBV7-9,TRBD2,12,.,TGTGCCAGCAGGCCTAGCGGAGAGACCCAGTACTTC,CASRPSGETQYF
TRBJ1-6,TRBV5-5,.,15,few,TGTGCCAGCAGCTTTCTTTCTTTAGGTTCGGCGCCCCTCCACTTT,CASSFLSLGSAPLHF
TRBJ2-3,TRBV2,TRBD2,16,.,TGTGCCAGCCCTGGGACTAGCGGGGCCCGGGGAGATACGCAGTATTTT,CASPGTSGARGDTQYF
TRBJ1-1,TRBV27,TRBD1,14,.,TGTGCCAGCAGCCCGGGGACAGGGGACACTGAAGCTTTCTTT,CASSPGTGDTEAFF
TRBJ1-1,TRBV4-2,TRBD1,18,many,TGTGCCAGCAGCCAAGCGGGACAGGGGAGGGGGTTAGGGACTGAAGCTTTCTTT,CASSQAGQGRGLGTEAFF
TRBJ2-7,TRBV20-1,TRBD1,13,many,TGCAGTGCTAGGGGGGACAGTTCCTACGAGCAGTACTTC,CSARGDSSYEQYF
TRBJ2-1,TRBV29-1,TRBD2,15,many,TGCAGCGTGGGGGTTTTGGGAGCGGGGGGTAATGAGCAGTTCTTC,CSVGVLGAGGNEQFF
TRBJ2-7,TRBV5-6,.,12,few,TGTGCCAGCAGCTTGCCCGGGACCGAGCAGTACTTC,CASSLPGTEQYF
TRBJ2-6,TRBV5-1,.,16,.,TGCGCCAGCAGCTTGGAGGGTCACTCTGGGGCCAACGTCCTGACTTTC,CASSLEGHSGANVLTF
TRBJ2-7,TRBV28,.,17,many,TGTGCCAGCAGTTTAGCTCCTGGGGGCGACAGCTCCTACGAGCAGTACTTC,CASSLAPGGDSSYEQYF
TRBJ2-2,TRBV27,TRBD2,17,.,TGTGCCAGCAGTTTACTAGCGGGGGGCTGGAACACCGGGGAGCTGTTTTTT,CASSLLAGGWNTGELFF
TRBJ2-2,TRBV28,.,14,once,TGTGCCAGCAGGCCGGGACAAAACACCGGGGAGCTGTTTTTT,CASRPGQNTGELFF
TRBJ2-1,TRBV6-2/TRBV6-3,.,13,.,TGTGCCAGCAGTTACCTCGGACGTCGTGAGCAGTTCTTC,CASSYLGRREQFF
TRBJ1-6,TRBV4-2,.,17,.,TGTGCCAGCAGCCAAGCCTCGGACAGCCTTGGAGACTCACCCCTCCACTTT,CASSQASDSLGDSPLHF
TRBJ2-3,TRBV18,.,13,.,TGTGTCAGCTCACCGGACGCCCCAGATACGCAGTATTTT,CVSSPDAPDTQYF